This T cell receptor beta chain emerged from a study of radiation and T cells in renal cell carcinoma. Time point indicated: blood 4 weeks post-SBRT, at nephrectomy. Treatment: 15 Gy SBRT to primary tumor, nephrectomy 4 weeks later. Clear cell pathology was present in this patient's renal cell carcinoma. The assay was immunoSEQ multiplex PCR, and TCRdb's table has in-frame clones only and misses some. Of around 94,000 clones listed, around four fifths are singletons. With V trimmed by 3 bases and J by 1 base, 14 bases remained unmatched. Germline CDR1 SGHVS, CDR2 FNYEAQ. The CDR3 spans 19 residues. The sequenced sample was blood, obtained from a patient whose treatment included radiotherapy and nephrectomy. The rearrangement links TRBV7-6 to TRBJ2-1, with TRBD1 identical over 8 bases. The receptor was derived from a man aged 45-65 years with renal cell carcinoma. The chain's CDR3 is CASSFSTGAKQYSYNEQFF. The CDR3 DNA reads as TGTGCCAGCAGCTTTTCGACAGGGGCCAAGCAATATTCCTACAATGAGCAGTTCTTC.